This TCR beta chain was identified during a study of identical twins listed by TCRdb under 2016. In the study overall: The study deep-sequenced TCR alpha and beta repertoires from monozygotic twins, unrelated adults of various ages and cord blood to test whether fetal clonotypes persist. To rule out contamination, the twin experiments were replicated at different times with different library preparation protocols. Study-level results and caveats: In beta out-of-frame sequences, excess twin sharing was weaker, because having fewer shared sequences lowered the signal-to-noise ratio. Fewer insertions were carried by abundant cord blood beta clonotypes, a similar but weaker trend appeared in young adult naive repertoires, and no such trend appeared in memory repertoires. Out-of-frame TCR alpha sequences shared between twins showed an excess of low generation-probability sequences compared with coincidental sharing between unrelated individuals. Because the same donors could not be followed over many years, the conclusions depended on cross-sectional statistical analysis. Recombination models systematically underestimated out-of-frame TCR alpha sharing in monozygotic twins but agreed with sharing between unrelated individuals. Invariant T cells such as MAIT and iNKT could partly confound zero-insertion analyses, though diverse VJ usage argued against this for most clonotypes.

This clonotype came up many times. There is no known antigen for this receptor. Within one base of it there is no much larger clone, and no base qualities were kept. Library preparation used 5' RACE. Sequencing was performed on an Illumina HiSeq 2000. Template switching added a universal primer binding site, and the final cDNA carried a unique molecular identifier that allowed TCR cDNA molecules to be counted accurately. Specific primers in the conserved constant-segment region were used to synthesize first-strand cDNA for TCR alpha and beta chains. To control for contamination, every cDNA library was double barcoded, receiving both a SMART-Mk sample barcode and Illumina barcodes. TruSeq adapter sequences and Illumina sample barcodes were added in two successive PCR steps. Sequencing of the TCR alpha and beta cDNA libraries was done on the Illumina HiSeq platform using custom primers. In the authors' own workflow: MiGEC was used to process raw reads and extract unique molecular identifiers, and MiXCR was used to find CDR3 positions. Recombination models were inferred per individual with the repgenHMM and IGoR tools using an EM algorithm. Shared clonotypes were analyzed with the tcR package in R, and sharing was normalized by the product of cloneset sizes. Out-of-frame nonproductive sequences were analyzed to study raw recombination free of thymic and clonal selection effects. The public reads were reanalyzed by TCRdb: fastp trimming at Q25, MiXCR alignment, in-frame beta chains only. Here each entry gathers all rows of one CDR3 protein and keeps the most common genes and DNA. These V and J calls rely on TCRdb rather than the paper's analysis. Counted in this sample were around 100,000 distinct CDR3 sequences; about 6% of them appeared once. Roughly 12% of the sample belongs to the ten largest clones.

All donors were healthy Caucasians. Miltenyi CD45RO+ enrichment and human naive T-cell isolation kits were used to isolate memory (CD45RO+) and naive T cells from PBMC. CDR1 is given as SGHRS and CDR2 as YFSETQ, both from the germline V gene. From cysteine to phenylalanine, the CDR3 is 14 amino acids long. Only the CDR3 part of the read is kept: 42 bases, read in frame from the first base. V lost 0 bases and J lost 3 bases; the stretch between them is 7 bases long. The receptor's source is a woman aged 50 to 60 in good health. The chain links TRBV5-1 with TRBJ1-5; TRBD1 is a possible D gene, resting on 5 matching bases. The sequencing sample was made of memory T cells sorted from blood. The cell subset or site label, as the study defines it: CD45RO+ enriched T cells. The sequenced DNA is TGCGCCAGCAGCTTGGGCGGGACCAATCAGCCCCAGCATTTT. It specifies CASSLGGTNQPQHF. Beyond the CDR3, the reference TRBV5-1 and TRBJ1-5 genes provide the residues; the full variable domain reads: KAGVTQTPRYLIKTRGQQVTLSCSPISGHRSVSWYQQTPGQGLQFLFEYFSETQRNKGNFPGRFSGRQFSNSRSEMNVSTLELGDSALYLCASSLGGTNQPQHFGDGTRLSIL.